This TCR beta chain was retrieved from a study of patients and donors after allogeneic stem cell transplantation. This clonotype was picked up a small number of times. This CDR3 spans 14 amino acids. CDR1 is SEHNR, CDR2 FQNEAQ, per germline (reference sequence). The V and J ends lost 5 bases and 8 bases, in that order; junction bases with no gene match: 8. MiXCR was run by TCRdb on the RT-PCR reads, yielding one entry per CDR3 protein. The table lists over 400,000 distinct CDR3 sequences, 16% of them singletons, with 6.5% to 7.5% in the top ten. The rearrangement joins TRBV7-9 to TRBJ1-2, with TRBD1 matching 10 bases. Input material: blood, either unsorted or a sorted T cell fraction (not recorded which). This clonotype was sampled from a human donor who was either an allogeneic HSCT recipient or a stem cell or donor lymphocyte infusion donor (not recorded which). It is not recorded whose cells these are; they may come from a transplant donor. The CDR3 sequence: CASSAPGQGNGYTF. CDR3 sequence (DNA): TGTGCCAGCAGCGCACCGGGACAGGGGAACGGCTACACCTTC.